This TCR beta chain was sequenced for a study of cytomegalovirus exposure and HLA in healthy donors. Whole-study findings and limits: A later analysis found that most CMV-associated TCR beta chains appeared HLA-restricted. The study flagged about 150 TCR beta chains as cytomegalovirus-associated. It was reported that TCR beta sequences correctly inferred the HLA-A and HLA-B alleles for most subjects. Productive status was seen about 87% or about 30% of the time for most TCR beta V segments in an earlier analysis.

On this clone itself: Antigen specificity is unknown.

Use of 60 Vbeta and 13 Jbeta primers characterized the PCR. The table came from immunoSEQ multiplex PCR; TCRdb's copy has only in-frame clones and leaves some out. The sample lists under 200,000 clones, 75% to 85% occurring once. Germline V CDR1 and CDR2: SGHNT, YENEEA. With V trimmed by 5 bases and J by 3 bases, 6 bases remained unmatched. There are 14 residues in the CDR3. The TCR sequence derives from a girl aged 2 to 10 in good health and CMV-seropositive. The genes are TRBV11-3 and TRBJ2-7; 8 bases agree with TRBD2. The sample consisted of PBMCs. CDR3 region: CASSLPTSGYEQYF. CDR3 sequence (DNA): TGTGCCAGCAGCCTACCCACTAGCGGCTACGAGCAGTACTTC.